Below, 9 T cell receptor beta chains from the same sample are listed, as sequenced in a study of T cells expressing NK-cell markers. TCRdb re-called the 5' RACE reads and shows each CDR3 protein once, DNA omitted. This sample's clone table lists 550,000 to 600,000 distinct CDR3 sequences. The sample was blood T cells: a sorted CD56 or NKG2C T cell subset, CD4+ or CD8+ T cells, or bulk PBMC T cells (not recorded which). The receptor set was obtained from a man younger than 35 in good health.

This sequence joins TRBV7-9 and TRBJ2-7; lacking DNA, the TRBD1 call made by TCRdb goes unchecked. CDR3 length equals 13 residues. The V gene's germline CDR1 is SEHNR and CDR2 FQNEAQ (reference sequence). CDR3 loop: CATSPGPTYEQYF.

V usage is TRBV20-1 and J usage is TRBJ2-2. The CDR3 extends over 14 amino acids. The V gene's germline CDR1 is DFQATT and CDR2 SNEGSKA (reference sequence). The CDR3 reads CSARDSGALGELFF.

The gene calls are TRBV6-5 and TRBJ2-7; TCRdb indicates TRBD1, and absent DNA this call remains unverified. CDR3 length equals 11 residues. The germline V gene encodes CDR1 MNHEY and CDR2 SVGAGI. The CDR3 loop is CASRTNYEQYF.

This chain uses TRBV20-1 with TRBJ2-3; lacking DNA, the TRBD2 call made by TCRdb goes unchecked. CDR1 is DFQATT and CDR2 is SNEGSKA in the germline V gene (reference sequence). The CDR3 runs to 15 residues. The CDR3 sequence is CSAARGRATADTQYF.

The CDR3 is CATSDPGTSGNLDEQFF. The chain recombines TRBV24-1 with TRBJ2-1; checking the TCRdb D call of TRBD2 is not possible without DNA. This CDR3 contains 17 residues. CDR1 is KGHDR and CDR2 is SFDVKD in the germline V gene.

The rearrangement joins TRBV12-3 or TRBV12-4 to TRBJ1-6; TCRdb calls TRBD1, which cannot be checked without DNA. This CDR3 is built from 13 residues. CDR3 amino acids: CASLGTGGSPLHF.

V usage is TRBV30 and J usage is TRBJ1-3; TCRdb selects TRBD1, and the lack of DNA leaves this call unchecked. Germline lookup yields CDR1 GTSNPN and CDR2 SVGIG (reference sequence). This CDR3 region has 16 residues. CDR3 residues: CAWSISGGGSGNTIYF.

J is TRBJ1-4 and V is TRBV29-1; checking the TCRdb D call of TRBD1 is not possible without DNA. CDR1 is SQVTM, CDR2 ANQGSEA, per germline. The CDR3 sequence is 15 residues long. This CDR3 is CSVEDRRRGNEKLFF.

The V call is TRBV7-3, the J call TRBJ2-7; TCRdb lists TRBD1, though no DNA is available to test this call. The CDR3 covers 14 residues. The germline CDR1 and CDR2 sequences are SGHTA and FQGTGA. The CDR3 reads CASSLSGTVYEQYF. The entire variable domain, with the rest obtained from reference TRBV7-3 and TRBJ2-7, is as follows: GAGVSQTPSNKVTEKGKYVELRCDPISGHTALYWYRQSLGQGPEFLIYFQGTGAADDSGLPNDRFFAVRPEGSVSTLKIQRTERGDSAVYLCASSLSGTVYEQYFGPGTRLTVT.